A selection of T cell receptor beta chains follows, all from one sample in a study of CD8 T cells in Susac syndrome. TCRdb re-derived calls from the immunoSEQ multiplex PCR reads in MiXCR, one entry per CDR3 protein. The data show approximately 190,000 distinct CDR3 sequences, with approximately 95% seen just once and about 0.15% held by the top ten. Sequenced material: CD8+ T cells from PBMCs. The source of these receptors is a human donor with Susac syndrome. Both conserved end residues are part of each CDR3.

V gene	J gene	CDR3 length	CDR3 protein
TRBV3-1	TRBJ2-2	13	CASSQDRTRELFF
TRBV13	TRBJ2-3	16	CASSQLLAGVTDTQYF
TRBV7-9	TRBJ2-7	15	CASSLAAGSSYEQYF
TRBV6-4	TRBJ2-6	19	CASKYGRAAPNSGANVLTF
TRBV9	TRBJ2-5	16	CASSVEGGTEEETQYF
TRBV3-1	TRBJ1-2	14	CASSQKGGHYGYTF
TRBV4-1	TRBJ1-1	13	CASSVTENTEAFF
TRBV3-1	TRBJ2-7	14	CASSQVDRDYEQYF
TRBV3-1	TRBJ2-5	14	CASSRAGVLETQYF
TRBV5-6	TRBJ1-1	16	CASSFGTGIMNTEAFF
TRBV13	TRBJ2-1	16	CASSSGTSGIYNEQFF
TRBV7-2	TRBJ2-7	15	CASSVTGTGNYEQYF
TRBV4-1	TRBJ1-1	16	CASREGTGAGNTEAFF
TRBV3-1	TRBJ2-1	16	CASSQDLRASYNEQFF
TRBV25-1	TRBJ1-3	14	CASSEGLSGNTIYF
TRBV7-3	TRBJ2-1	11	CASSNTNEQFF
TRBV12-3/TRBV12-4	TRBJ2-7	13	CASSETLSYEQYF
TRBV24-1	TRBJ2-3	17	CATSDQRTSGIGDTQYF
TRBV27	TRBJ1-6	14	CASSTGQGESPLHF
TRBV6-5	TRBJ2-7	16	CASSSRQGALGIEQYF
TRBV4-1	TRBJ1-2	16	CASSHRGQGRQGGYTF
TRBV7-9	TRBJ2-1	13	CASSLSWGGEQFF
TRBV10-1	TRBJ1-2	13	CASSESGAGGYTF
TRBV11-2	TRBJ2-7	14	CASSSHGTVYEQYF
TRBV11-2	TRBJ2-1	18	CASSLPAVFPGGYNEQFF
TRBV2	TRBJ2-7	15	CASSEATGALYEQYF
TRBV4-1	TRBJ1-1	14	CASSLGTGVTEAFF
TRBV15	TRBJ1-1	13	CATSDTRAGEAFF
TRBV19	TRBJ2-1	13	CASSMSAYNEQFF
TRBV29-1	TRBJ2-3	14	CSTLAEALTDTQYF
TRBV20-1	TRBJ2-7	16	CSARDASGTSGNEQYF